A single sample is the source of the 15 T cell receptor beta chains below, sequenced in a study of blood T cell repertoires in COVID-19. Clones were sequenced by immunoSEQ multiplex PCR, and TCRdb holds only the in-frame ones, with some missing. The table has approximately 330,000 clones, around 90% seen once. The specimen sequenced was peripheral blood. The receptor source for this set is a woman in her forties with COVID-19, enrolled during active disease.

This chain joins TRBV7-2 and TRBJ2-3, with TRBD1 matching over 8 bases. V shed 0 bases, J shed 3 bases, and the junction held 5 bases outside the gene matches. The germline gives CDR1 SGHTA, CDR2 FQGNSA. CDR3 size: 16 residues. CDR3 sequence reads: CASSLARTGTTDTQYF. CDR3 sequence (DNA): TGTGCCAGCAGCTTAGCAAGGACAGGGACAACAGATACGCAGTATTTT.

V usage is TRBV10-3 and J usage is TRBJ2-1, with 7 bases matching TRBD2. Germline loops: CDR1 ENHRY, CDR2 SYGVKD. Trimming removed 2 bases from V and 6 bases from J; junction bases left unmatched: 16. This CDR3 spans 18 amino acids. This chain's CDR3 is CAISEVTVGERGSNEQFF. CDR3 in DNA: TGTGCCATCAGTGAGGTGACCGTCGGCGAGCGGGGAAGCAATGAGCAGTTCTTC.

With regard to this clone: One end of the junction fails to match germline, which may point to a read error. The chain carries TRBV6-1 and TRBJ1-1; tentatively, D is TRBD1 (6 bases). CDR1 is MNHNS, CDR2 SASEGT, per germline. CDR3 length: 14 amino acids. CDR3 region: CASSERGRGHSGIF. The CDR3 DNA reads TGTGCCAGCAGTGAGAGGGGCAGGGGCCATTCGGGTATCTTT.

J is TRBJ2-1 and V is TRBV5-6, with TRBD2 matching over 7 bases. Per the germline V gene, CDR1 is SGHDT and CDR2 is YYEEEE. The J segment lost 9 bases and the V segment lost 1 base, leaving 7 bases of the junction unmatched. The CDR3 runs to 14 residues. CDR3 loop: CASSLPPSGSEQFF. The CDR3 DNA follows: TGTGCCAGCAGCTTGCCCCCTAGCGGTAGTGAGCAGTTCTTC.

The chain links TRBV28 to TRBJ2-7; TRBD2 matches at 7 bases. The CDR3 runs to 16 residues. The V segment lost 1 base and the J segment 3 bases; nucleotides outside the gene matches: 9. The V gene's germline CDR1 is MDHEN and CDR2 SYDVKM. DNA for the CDR3: TGTGCCAGCAGTTTATCTCCGCGGGGGTGGGACTACGAGCAGTACTTC. This sequence encodes CASSLSPRGWDYEQYF.

The CDR3 DNA is TGTGCCAGCACAAATACGGACAGGGGACATGAAAAACTGTTTTTT. This gives the protein CASTNTDRGHEKLFF. The chain joins TRBV6-4 to TRBJ1-4, with 9 bases identical to TRBD1. Per the germline V gene, CDR1 is MRHNA and CDR2 is SNTAGT. The CDR3 consists of 15 residues. Losses at the gene ends were 7 bases for V and 6 bases for J; bases not matched to a gene: 9.

This chain uses TRBV29-1 with TRBJ1-2; weak D call: TRBD1 (6 bases). CDR1 SQVTM and CDR2 ANQGSEA come from the germline V gene. The CDR3 is made up of 11 amino acids. The ends were cut back, 2 bases at V and 8 bases at J, with 9 bases in the middle. The CDR3 sequence: CSVETGNGYTF. The CDR3 region has the DNA TGCAGCGTTGAAACAGGGAACGGCTACACCTTC.

A remark on this clone: The same CDR3 also results from other DNA sequences found in this sample. This sequence joins TRBV27 and TRBJ2-3, with a possible D match to TRBD2 (5 bases). This CDR3 contains 14 residues. The V end was cut by 4 bases, the J end by 1 base, with 9 bases between. Germline CDR1 is MNHEY and CDR2 is SMNVEV (reference sequence). The CDR3 here is CASSYGRGTDTQYF. CDR3 nucleotides: TGTGCCAGCAGTTACGGGCGGGGCACAGATACGCAGTATTTT.

V and J are TRBV28 and TRBJ2-1; D perhaps matches TRBD1 (6 bases). Germline CDR1 is MDHEN and CDR2 is SYDVKM. The CDR3 length is 15 residues. V lost 8 bases and J 7 bases, leaving 21 bases between the germline ends. The CDR3 protein is CASQTGTLLLNEQFF. DNA for the CDR3: TGTGCCAGCCAAACCGGGACACTTCTCTTGAATGAGCAGTTCTTC.

V usage is TRBV14 and J usage is TRBJ1-1; D not resolved. V was pared by 0 bases and J by 1 base, with 15 bases between. CDR3 length: 17 residues. CDR1 SGHDN and CDR2 FVKESK come from the germline V gene. The CDR3 reads CASSQDGDHRENTEAFF. The DNA for the CDR3 is TGTGCCAGCAGCCAAGACGGGGATCACCGGGAGAACACTGAAGCTTTCTTT.

V gene TRBV27 combines with J gene TRBJ2-1; D uncertain. V lost 3 bases, J lost 4 bases, and 10 bases lay in between. The CDR3 contains 14 residues. Per germline, CDR1 MNHEY and CDR2 SMNVEV (reference sequence). Written as DNA, the CDR3 is TGTGCCAGCAGTTTGTTAGGCAGGTACAATGAGCAGTTCTTC. Protein product: CASSLLGRYNEQFF.

The CDR3 loop reads CAIRAGGGADREQYF. The CDR3 nucleotides are TGTGCCATCAGGGCGGGCGGGGGCGCAGATCGGGAGCAGTACTTC. The J gene is TRBJ2-7, the V gene TRBV10-3; D is perhaps TRBD2 (7 bases). The V end lost 6 bases, the J end lost 7 bases, and 22 bases lay between the germline ends. Germline loops: CDR1 ENHRY, CDR2 SYGVKD. The CDR3 is 15 residues long.

The chain uses TRBV9 and TRBJ1-1, with a possible D match to TRBD1 (5 bases). The CDR3 is 14 residues long. Germline-derived CDR1 and CDR2 are SGDLS and YYNGEE. V shed 5 bases and J shed 3 bases, with 14 bases lying between them. The DNA for the CDR3 is TGTGCCAGCAGTTCAGGGCAATTGGACACTGAAGCTTTCTTT. Translating it yields CASSSGQLDTEAFF.

The chain recombines TRBV14 with TRBJ1-6; D is unclear. CDR3 length: 14 residues. V lost 3 bases and J 7 bases, leaving 10 bases between the germline ends. Germline CDR1 SGHDN, CDR2 FVKESK. DNA of the CDR3: TGTGCCAGCAGCCAGAGGGCGGGAAATTCACCCCTCCACTTT. This encodes CASSQRAGNSPLHF.

This rearrangement joins TRBV9 to TRBJ1-2, with D possibly TRBD1 on 5 matching bases. Germline CDR1 is SGDLS and CDR2 is YYNGEE. The V gene lost 0 bases and the J gene lost 4 bases, with 22 bases spanning the gap. This CDR3 has 18 residues. The CDR3 protein is CASSVGQGSGSSSYGYTF. The CDR3 nucleotides read TGTGCCAGCAGCGTAGGGCAGGGATCAGGATCCTCGAGCTATGGCTACACCTTC.